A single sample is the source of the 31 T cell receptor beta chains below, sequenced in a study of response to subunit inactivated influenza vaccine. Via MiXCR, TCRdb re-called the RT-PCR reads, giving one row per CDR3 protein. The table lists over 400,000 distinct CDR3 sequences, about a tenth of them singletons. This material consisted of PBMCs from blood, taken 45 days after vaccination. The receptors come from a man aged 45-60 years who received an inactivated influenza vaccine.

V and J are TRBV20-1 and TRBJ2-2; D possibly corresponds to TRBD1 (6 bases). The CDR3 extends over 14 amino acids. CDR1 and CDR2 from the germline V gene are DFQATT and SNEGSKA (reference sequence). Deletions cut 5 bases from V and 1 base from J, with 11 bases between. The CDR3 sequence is CSAPTGRNTGELFF. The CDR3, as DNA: TGCAGTGCTCCAACAGGGAGGAACACCGGGGAGCTGTTTTTT.

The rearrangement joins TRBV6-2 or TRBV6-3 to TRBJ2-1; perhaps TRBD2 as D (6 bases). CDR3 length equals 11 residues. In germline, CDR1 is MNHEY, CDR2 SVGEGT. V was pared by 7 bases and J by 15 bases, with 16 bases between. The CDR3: CASTAGLARFF. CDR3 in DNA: TGTGCCAGCACTGCCGGGCTAGCGCGGTTCTTC.

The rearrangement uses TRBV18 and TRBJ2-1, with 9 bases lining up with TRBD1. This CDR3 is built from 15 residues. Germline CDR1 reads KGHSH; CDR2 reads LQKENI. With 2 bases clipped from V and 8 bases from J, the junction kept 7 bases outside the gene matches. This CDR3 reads CASSPGQGLMDEQFF. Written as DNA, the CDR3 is TGTGCCAGCTCACCAGGACAGGGGTTGATGGATGAGCAGTTCTTC.

CDR3 region: CASSLMGAGKETQYF. The DNA of the CDR3 is TGCGCCAGCAGCTTGATGGGAGCGGGGAAAGAGACCCAGTACTTC. The gene calls are TRBV5-1 and TRBJ2-5; 7 bases align to TRBD2. The CDR3 has 15 amino acids. V lost 1 base, J lost 3 bases, and 6 bases stayed unmatched. CDR1 and CDR2 from the germline V gene are SGHRS and YFSETQ.

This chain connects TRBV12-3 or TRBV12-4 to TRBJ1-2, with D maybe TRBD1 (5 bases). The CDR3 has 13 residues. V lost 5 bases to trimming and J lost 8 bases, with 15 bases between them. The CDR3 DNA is TGTGCCAGCAGTAATAGAGGGGCAAAGGGCTACACCTTC. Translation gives CASSNRGAKGYTF.

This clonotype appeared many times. The chain's CDR3 is CSARGGQGLSEQYF. CDR3 sequence (DNA): TGCAGTGCTAGAGGGGGACAGGGCCTTTCAGAGCAGTACTTC. This chain links TRBV20-1 with TRBJ2-7; TRBD1 aligns across 9 bases. Germline lookup yields CDR1 DFQATT and CDR2 SNEGSKA (reference sequence). This CDR3 comprises 14 residues. The V gene end was trimmed by 1 base and the J gene end by 7 bases; junction bases not matched to a gene: 8.

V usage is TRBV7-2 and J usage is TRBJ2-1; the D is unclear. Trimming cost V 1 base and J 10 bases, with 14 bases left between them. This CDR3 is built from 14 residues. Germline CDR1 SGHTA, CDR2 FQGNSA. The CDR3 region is CASSLGRHYGEQFF. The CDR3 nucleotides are TGTGCCAGCAGCTTAGGCAGACACTATGGGGAGCAGTTCTTC.

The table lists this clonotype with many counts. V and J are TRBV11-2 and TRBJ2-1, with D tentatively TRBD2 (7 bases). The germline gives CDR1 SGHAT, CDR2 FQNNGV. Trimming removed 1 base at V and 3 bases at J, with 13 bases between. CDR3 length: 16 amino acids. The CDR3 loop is CASSLGEGGGYNEQFF. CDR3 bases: TGTGCCAGCAGCTTAGGGGAGGGGGGGGGCTACAATGAGCAGTTCTTC. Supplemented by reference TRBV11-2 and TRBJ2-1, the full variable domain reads EAGVAQSPRYKIIEKRQSVAFWCNPISGHATLYWYQQILGQGPKLLIQFQNNGVVDDSQLPKDRFSAERLKGVDSTLKIQPAKLEDSAVYLCASSLGEGGGYNEQFFGPGTRLTVL.

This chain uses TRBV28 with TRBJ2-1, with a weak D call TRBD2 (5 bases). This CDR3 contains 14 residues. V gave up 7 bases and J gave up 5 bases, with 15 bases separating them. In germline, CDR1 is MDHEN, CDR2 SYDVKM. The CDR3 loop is CASMSGSSNNEQFF. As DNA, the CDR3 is TGTGCCAGCATGTCGGGGAGTTCAAACAATGAGCAGTTCTTC.

CDR3 DNA: TGTGCCAGCAGTTTTCCGGGGGGGTTTGAAGCTTTCTTT. It encodes CASSFPGGFEAFF. The gene calls are TRBV27 and TRBJ1-1; TRBD1 is a possible D gene (5 bases). The germline V and J ends were trimmed by 3 bases and 7 bases, with 12 bases remaining between them. CDR1 and CDR2 (germline): MNHEY, SMNVEV (reference sequence). This CDR3 is 13 amino acids long.

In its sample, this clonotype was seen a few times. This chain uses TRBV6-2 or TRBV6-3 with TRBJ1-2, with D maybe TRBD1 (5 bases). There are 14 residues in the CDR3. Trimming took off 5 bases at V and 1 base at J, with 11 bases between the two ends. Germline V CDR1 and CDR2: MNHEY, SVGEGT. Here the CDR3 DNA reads TGTGCCAGCAGTGCGGGACCCCTTAACTATGGCTACACCTTC. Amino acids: CASSAGPLNYGYTF.

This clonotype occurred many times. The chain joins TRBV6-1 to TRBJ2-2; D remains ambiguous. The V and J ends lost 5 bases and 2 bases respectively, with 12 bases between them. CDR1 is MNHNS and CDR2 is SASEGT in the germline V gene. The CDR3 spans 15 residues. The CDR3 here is CASSTLRSNTGELFF. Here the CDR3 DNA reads TGTGCCAGCAGTACGTTGCGGAGCAACACCGGGGAGCTGTTTTTT.

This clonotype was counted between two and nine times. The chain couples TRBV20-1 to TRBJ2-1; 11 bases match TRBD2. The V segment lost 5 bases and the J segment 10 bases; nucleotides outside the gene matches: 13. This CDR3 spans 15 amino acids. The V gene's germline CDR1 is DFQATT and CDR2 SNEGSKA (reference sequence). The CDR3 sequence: CSAGLAGGNIWEQFF. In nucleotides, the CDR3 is TGCAGTGCTGGTCTAGCGGGAGGTAATATATGGGAGCAGTTCTTC.

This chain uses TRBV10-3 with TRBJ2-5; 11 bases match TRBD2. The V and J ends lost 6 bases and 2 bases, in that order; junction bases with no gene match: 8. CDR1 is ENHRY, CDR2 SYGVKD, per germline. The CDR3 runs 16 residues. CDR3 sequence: CAIRGGTSGTQETQYF. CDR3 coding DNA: TGTGCCATCAGGGGGGGGACTAGCGGCACACAAGAGACCCAGTACTTC.

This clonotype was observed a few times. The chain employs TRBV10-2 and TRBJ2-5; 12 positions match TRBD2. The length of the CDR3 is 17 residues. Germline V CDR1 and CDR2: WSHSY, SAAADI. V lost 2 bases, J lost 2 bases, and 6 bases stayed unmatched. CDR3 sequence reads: CASSEPGLAGRQETQYF. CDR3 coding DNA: TGCGCCAGCAGTGAGCCCGGACTAGCGGGGCGTCAAGAGACCCAGTACTTC.

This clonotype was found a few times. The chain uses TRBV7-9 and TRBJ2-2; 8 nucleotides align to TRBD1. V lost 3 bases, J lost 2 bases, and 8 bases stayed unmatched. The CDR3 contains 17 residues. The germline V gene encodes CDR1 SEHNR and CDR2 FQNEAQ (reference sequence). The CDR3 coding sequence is TGTGCCAGCAGCTTTGCCCCAGGGGGCTTAAACACCGGGGAGCTGTTTTTT. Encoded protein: CASSFAPGGLNTGELFF.

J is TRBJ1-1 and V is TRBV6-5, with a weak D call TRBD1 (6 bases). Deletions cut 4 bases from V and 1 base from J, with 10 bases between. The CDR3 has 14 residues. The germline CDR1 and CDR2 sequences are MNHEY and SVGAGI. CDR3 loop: CASSSLTGNTEAFF. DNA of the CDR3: TGTGCCAGCAGTTCCCTGACAGGGAACACTGAAGCTTTCTTT.

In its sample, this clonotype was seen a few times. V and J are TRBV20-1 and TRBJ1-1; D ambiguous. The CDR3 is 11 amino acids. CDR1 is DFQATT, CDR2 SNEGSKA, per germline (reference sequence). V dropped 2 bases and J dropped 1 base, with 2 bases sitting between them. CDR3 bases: TGCAGTGCTAGAAAGAACACTGAAGCTTTCTTT. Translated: CSARKNTEAFF.

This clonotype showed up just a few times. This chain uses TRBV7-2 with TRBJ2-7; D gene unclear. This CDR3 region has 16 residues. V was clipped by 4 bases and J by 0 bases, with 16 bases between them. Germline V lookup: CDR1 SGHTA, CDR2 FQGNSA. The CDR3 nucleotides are TGTGCCAGCAGCTCCCAGAGGACGGAGAGCTCCTACGAGCAGTACTTC. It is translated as CASSSQRTESSYEQYF.

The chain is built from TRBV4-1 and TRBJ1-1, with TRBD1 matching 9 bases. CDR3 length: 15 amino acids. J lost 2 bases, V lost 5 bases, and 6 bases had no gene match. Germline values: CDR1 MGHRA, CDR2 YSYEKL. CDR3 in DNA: TGCGCCAGCAGCAACCCGGGACAGGGTAACACTGAAGCTTTCTTT. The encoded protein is CASSNPGQGNTEAFF.

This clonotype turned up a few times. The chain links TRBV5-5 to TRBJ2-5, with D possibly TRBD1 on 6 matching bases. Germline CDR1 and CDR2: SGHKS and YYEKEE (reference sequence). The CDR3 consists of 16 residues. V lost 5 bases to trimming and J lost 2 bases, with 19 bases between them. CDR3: CASRDGAGVLQETQYF. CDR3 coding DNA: TGTGCCAGCAGGGACGGCGCAGGGGTGCTGCAAGAGACCCAGTACTTC.

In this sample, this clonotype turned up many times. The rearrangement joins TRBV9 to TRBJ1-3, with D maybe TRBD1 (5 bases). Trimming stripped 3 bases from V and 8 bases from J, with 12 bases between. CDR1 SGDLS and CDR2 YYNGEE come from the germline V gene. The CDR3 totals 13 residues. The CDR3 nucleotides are TGTGCCAGCAGCGAGAGGGGCAAGGACACCATATATTTT. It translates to CASSERGKDTIYF.

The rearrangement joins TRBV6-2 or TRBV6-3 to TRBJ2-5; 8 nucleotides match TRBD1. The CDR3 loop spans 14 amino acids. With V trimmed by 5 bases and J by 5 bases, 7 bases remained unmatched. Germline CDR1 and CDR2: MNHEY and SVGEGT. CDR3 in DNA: TGTGCCAGCAGTCGACAGGGGAGTGGGGAGACCCAGTACTTC. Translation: CASSRQGSGETQYF.

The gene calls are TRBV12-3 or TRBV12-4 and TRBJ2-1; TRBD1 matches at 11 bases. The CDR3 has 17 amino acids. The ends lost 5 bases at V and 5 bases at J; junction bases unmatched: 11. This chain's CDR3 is CASSSTRRDRGNNEQFF. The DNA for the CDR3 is TGTGCCAGCAGTAGTACGCGCCGGGACAGGGGGAACAATGAGCAGTTCTTC.

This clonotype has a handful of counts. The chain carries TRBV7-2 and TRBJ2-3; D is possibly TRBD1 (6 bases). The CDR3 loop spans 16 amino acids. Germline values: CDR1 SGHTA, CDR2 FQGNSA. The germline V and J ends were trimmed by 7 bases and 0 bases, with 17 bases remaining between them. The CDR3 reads CASTLSGTLSTDTQYF. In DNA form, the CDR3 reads TGTGCCAGCACCCTATCTGGGACACTTAGCACAGATACGCAGTATTTT.

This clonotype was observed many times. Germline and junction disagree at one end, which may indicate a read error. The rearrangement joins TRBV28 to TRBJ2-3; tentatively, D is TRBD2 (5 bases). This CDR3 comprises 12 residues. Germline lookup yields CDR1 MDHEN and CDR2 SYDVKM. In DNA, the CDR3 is TGTGCCAGCAGCCACACTCCCCTCCTGGACTTTTTT. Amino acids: CASSHTPLLDFF.

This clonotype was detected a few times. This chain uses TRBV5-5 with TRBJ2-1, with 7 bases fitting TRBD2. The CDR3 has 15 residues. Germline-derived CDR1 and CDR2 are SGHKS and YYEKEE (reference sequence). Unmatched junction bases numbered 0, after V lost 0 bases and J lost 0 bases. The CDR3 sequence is CASSLGDYSYNEQFF. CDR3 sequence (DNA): TGTGCCAGCAGCTTGGGGGACTACTCCTACAATGAGCAGTTCTTC.

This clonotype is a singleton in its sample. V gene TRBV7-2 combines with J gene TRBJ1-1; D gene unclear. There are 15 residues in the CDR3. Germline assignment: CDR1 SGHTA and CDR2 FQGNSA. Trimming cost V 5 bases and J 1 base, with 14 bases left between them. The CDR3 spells CASSPAWTTNTEAFF. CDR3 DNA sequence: TGTGCCAGCAGCCCAGCGTGGACCACGAACACTGAAGCTTTCTTT.

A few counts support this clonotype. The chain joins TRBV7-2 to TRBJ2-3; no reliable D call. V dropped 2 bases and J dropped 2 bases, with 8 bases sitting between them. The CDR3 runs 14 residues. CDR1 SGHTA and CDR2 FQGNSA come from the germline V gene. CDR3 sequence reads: CASSLMGFTDTQYF. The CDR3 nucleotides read TGTGCCAGCAGCTTAATGGGTTTCACAGATACGCAGTATTTT.

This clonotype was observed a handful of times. This chain's CDR3 is CASSLGIGRGGTEAFF. The CDR3 DNA reads TGTGCCAGCAGCTTAGGTATTGGGAGGGGAGGCACTGAAGCTTTCTTT. This chain uses TRBV7-9 with TRBJ1-1, with D possibly being TRBD1 (5 bases). Germline V lookup: CDR1 SEHNR, CDR2 FQNEAQ (reference sequence). The CDR3 extends over 16 amino acids. The V and J ends lost 1 base and 4 bases respectively, with 16 bases between them.

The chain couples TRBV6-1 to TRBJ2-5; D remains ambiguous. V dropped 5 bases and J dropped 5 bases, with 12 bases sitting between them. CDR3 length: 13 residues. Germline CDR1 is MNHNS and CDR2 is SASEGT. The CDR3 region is CASSKDWQETQYF. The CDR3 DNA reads TGTGCCAGCAGTAAAGACTGGCAGGAGACCCAGTACTTC.